This T cell receptor beta chain derives from a study of blood T cell repertoires in COVID-19. About the study: Samples came from the United States, Italy and Spain, spanning acute and convalescent COVID-19. From T cells, B-cell-depleted T cells, or PBMCs came the material, which was cDNA or gDNA.

The CDR3 loop spans 17 amino acids. CDR1 KGHSH and CDR2 LQKENI come from the germline V gene. The V segment lost 3 bases and the J segment 3 bases; nucleotides outside the gene matches: 8. The table came from immunoSEQ multiplex PCR; TCRdb's copy has only in-frame clones and leaves some out. The sample has about 150,000 clones; around 83% are singletons. The chain carries TRBV18 and TRBJ1-1; TRBD1 matches 12 bases. The receptor comes from a woman between 70 and 85 years old who had recovered from COVID-19. Sequencing was carried out using peripheral blood. In nucleotides, the CDR3 is TGTGCCAGCTCACCCACGGGACAGGGGGCGGCGGACACTGAAGCTTTCTTT. Its protein is CASSPTGQGAADTEAFF.